The T cell receptor beta chain under discussion was sequenced for a study of T cell responses to AZD1222 COVID-19 vaccine. The V gene end was trimmed by 7 bases and the J gene end by 4 bases; junction bases not matched to a gene: 6. This CDR3 spans 14 amino acids. CDR1 is LNHDA and CDR2 is SQIVND in the germline V gene (reference sequence). Study outcomes and limitations: Spike-specific TCR breadth and depth were elevated following two AZD1222 doses. Researchers took repertoire samples only after the peak T cell response had come. Reports say nearly half of spike-specific TCRs go after unmutated variant regions. Donors skewed white British and female; clonal diversity was possibly underestimated.

Comment on this clone: What it binds is unknown.

Sequencing was performed with immunoSEQ multiplex PCR; in TCRdb, only in-frame clones are kept and a portion is missing. The profile shows about 120,000 clones, about 89% of them singletons. Sample: peripheral blood, taken on day 0 of AZD1222 vaccination. This TCR derives from an adult in good health. The gene calls are TRBV19 and TRBJ2-7, with 11 bases aligning to TRBD1. The CDR3 sequence is CASTRTGGRYEQYF. The CDR3 bases are TGTGCCAGTACCAGGACAGGGGGCCGGTACGAGCAGTACTTC.